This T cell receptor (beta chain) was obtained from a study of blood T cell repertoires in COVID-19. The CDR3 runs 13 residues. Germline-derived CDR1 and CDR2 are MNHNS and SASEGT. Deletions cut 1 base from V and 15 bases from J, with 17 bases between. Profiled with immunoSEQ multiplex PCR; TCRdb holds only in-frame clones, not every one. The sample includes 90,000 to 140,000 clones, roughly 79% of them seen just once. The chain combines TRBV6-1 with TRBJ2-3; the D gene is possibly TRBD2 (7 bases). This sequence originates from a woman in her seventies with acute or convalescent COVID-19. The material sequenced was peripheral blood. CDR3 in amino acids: CASSEEPAGAGYF. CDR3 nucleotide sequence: TGTGCCAGCAGTGAAGAGCCGGCGGGGGCTGGCTATTTT.